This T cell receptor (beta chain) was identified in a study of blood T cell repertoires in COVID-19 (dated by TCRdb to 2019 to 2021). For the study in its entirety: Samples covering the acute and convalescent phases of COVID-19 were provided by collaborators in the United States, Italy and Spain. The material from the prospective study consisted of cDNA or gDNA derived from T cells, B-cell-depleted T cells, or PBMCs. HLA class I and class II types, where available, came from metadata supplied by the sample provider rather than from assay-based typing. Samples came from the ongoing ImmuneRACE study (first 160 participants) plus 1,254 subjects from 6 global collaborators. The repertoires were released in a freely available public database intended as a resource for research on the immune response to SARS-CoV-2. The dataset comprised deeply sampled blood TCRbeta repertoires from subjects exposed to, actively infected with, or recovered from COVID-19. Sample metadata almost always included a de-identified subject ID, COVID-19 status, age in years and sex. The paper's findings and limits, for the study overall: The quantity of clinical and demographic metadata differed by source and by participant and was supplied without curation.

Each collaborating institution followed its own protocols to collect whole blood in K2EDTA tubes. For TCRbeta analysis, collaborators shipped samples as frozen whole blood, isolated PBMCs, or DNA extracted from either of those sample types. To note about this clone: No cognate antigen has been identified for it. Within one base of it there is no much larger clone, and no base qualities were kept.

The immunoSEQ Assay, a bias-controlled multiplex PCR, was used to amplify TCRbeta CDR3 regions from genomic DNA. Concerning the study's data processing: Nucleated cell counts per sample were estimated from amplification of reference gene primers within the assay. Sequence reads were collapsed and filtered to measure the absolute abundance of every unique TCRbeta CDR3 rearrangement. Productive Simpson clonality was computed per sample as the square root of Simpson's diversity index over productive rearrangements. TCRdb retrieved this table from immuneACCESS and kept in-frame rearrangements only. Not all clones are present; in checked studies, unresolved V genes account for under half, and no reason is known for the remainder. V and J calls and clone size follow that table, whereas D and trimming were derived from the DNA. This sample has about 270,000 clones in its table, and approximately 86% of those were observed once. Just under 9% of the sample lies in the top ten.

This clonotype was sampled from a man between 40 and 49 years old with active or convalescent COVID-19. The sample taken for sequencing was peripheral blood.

The nucleotide sequence reads as follows: TGTGCCAGCAGCTACGGGACTAGCGGGACAGATACGCAGTATTTT. Translation gives CASSYGTSGTDTQYF. The chain links TRBV11-2 with TRBJ2-3, and TRBD2 matches 12 of the central bases. CDR1 and CDR2 are drawn from the germline V gene: SGHAT, FQNNGV. Its CDR3 holds 15 amino acids, cysteine through phenylalanine. CDR3 DNA only is kept here, 45 bases in frame from base 1. For this chain, trimming is 4 bases at the V end and 3 bases at the J end, and the number of junction bases without a gene match is 2.